Following are 28 T cell receptor beta chains from one sample sequenced in a study. TCRdb re-derived calls from the 5' RACE reads in MiXCR, one entry per CDR3 protein. This table has approximately 10,000 distinct CDR3 sequences, roughly 25% appearing once. The sorted Tregs were CD4+CD25+CD127-/low cells. The sequenced sample was Tregs sorted from blood. The receptors stem from a female donor with breast cancer.

Turning to this clonotype: A much larger clone lies one base from this, so it may be a read error. The rearrangement joins TRBV5-1 to TRBJ2-7, with 7 bases that match TRBD1. Germline V CDR1 and CDR2: SGHRS, YFSETQ. CDR3 length equals 13 residues. The CDR3 nucleotides read TGCGCCAGCAGCTCAGGGGGATCCTACGAGCAGTGCTTC. This sequence encodes CASSSGGSYEQCF. Complete variable domain (other parts from reference TRBV5-1 and TRBJ2-7): KAGVTQTPRYLIKTRGQQVTLSCSPISGHRSVSWYQQTPGQGLQFLFEYFSETQRNKGNFPGRFSGRQFSNSRSEMNVSTLELGDSALYLCASSSGGSYEQCFGPGTRLTVT.

In its sample, this clonotype was seen many times. This sequence joins TRBV12-3 or TRBV12-4 and TRBJ2-2, with D unclear. The CDR3 loop spans 14 amino acids. Trimming shortened V by 5 bases and J by 5 bases, and 12 bases separated the two germline ends. CDR3 protein: CASSLTLVTGELFF. Written as DNA, the CDR3 is TGTGCCAGCAGTCTGACCTTGGTGACCGGGGAGCTGTTTTTT.

This sequence joins TRBV2 and TRBJ1-2; D perhaps matches TRBD1 (5 bases). Per the germline V gene, CDR1 is SNHLY and CDR2 is FYNNEI. This CDR3 spans 12 amino acids. V was trimmed by 4 bases and J by 6 bases, leaving 9 bases between them. CDR3 DNA: TGTGCCAGCAGTGCCCAGGGAGATGGCTACACCTTC. It codes for CASSAQGDGYTF.

This clonotype ranks as medium-sized. The chain links TRBV6-1 to TRBJ2-3, with D possibly being TRBD2 (5 bases). Germline lookup yields CDR1 MNHNS and CDR2 SASEGT. The CDR3 covers 15 residues. V was shortened by 1 base and J by 6 bases, with 14 bases between the two germline ends. CDR3 DNA: TGTGCCAGCAGTGAAGGTCCCGCGGGTGGGGATACGCAGTATTTT. Its protein is CASSEGPAGGDTQYF.

This sequence joins TRBV6-6 and TRBJ2-1, with D maybe TRBD2 (5 bases). V was clipped by 3 bases and J by 7 bases, with 22 bases between them. Germline V lookup: CDR1 MNHNY, CDR2 SVGAGI (reference sequence). There are 17 residues in the CDR3. The CDR3 DNA sequence: TGTGCCAGCAGTTATTACTCGAAGGGCGCGGGTGAAAATGAGCAGTTCTTC. This sequence encodes CASSYYSKGAGENEQFF.

The sample holds many counts of this clonotype. The chain links TRBV29-1 to TRBJ1-1, with TRBD1 as a possible D gene (6 bases). Germline V gives CDR1 SQVTM, CDR2 ANQGSEA. Trimming cost V 4 bases and J 0 bases, with 15 bases left between them. The CDR3 is 15 amino acids. The CDR3 sequence: CSVGTARSLNTEAFF. The CDR3, as DNA: TGCAGCGTTGGGACAGCAAGGAGTCTGAACACTGAAGCTTTCTTT. Complete variable domain (other parts from reference TRBV29-1 and TRBJ1-1): SAVISQKPSRDICQRGTSLTIQCQVDSQVTMMFWYRQQPGQSLTLIATANQGSEATYESGFVIDKFPISRPNLTFSTLTVSNMSPEDSSIYLCSVGTARSLNTEAFFGQGTRLTVV.

This clonotype appeared many times. V usage is TRBV15 and J usage is TRBJ2-1; possibly TRBD2 for D (6 bases). Germline-derived CDR1 and CDR2 are LNHNV and YYDKDF (reference sequence). This CDR3 has 16 amino acids. The V gene lost 0 bases and the J gene lost 3 bases, with 12 bases spanning the gap. The CDR3 is CATSRDRREIYNEQFF. The CDR3 DNA follows: TGTGCCACCAGCAGAGATCGGAGGGAAATCTACAATGAGCAGTTCTTC.

This clonotype rates as medium-sized (0.01 to 0.1%). V and J are TRBV15 and TRBJ2-1, with TRBD2 as a possible D gene (5 bases). CDR1 is LNHNV, CDR2 YYDKDF, per germline (reference sequence). The CDR3 spans 13 residues. With 3 bases removed from V and 10 bases from J, the gap between germline ends came to 13 bases. The CDR3 loop is CATSSSLGGEQFF. CDR3 coding DNA: TGTGCCACCAGCAGTAGCCTTGGCGGGGAGCAGTTCTTC. Using reference TRBV15 and TRBJ2-1 for the parts outside the CDR3, the full variable domain is DAMVIQNPRYQVTQFGKPVTLSCSQTLNHNVMYWYQQKSSQAPKLLFHYYDKDFNNEADTPDNFQSRRPNTSFCFLDIRSPGLGDTAMYLCATSSSLGGEQFFGPGTRLTVL.

By sample fraction, this clonotype is medium-sized. The chain joins TRBV15 to TRBJ1-4; no firm D call. CDR1 and CDR2 (germline): LNHNV, YYDKDF (reference sequence). The CDR3 is 13 residues long. The ends were cut back, 5 bases at V and 0 bases at J, with 4 bases in the middle. CDR3 region: CATSSATNEKLFF. CDR3 bases: TGTGCCACCAGCTCTGCAACTAATGAAAAACTGTTTTTT.

About this clonotype: One end of the junction varies from germline; a read error may be responsible. This chain links TRBV5-1 with TRBJ1-2; D call uncertain. The CDR3 covers 14 residues. In germline, CDR1 is SGHRS, CDR2 YFSETQ. The CDR3 sequence: CASSLEKQNYGNTF. In DNA form, the CDR3 reads TGCGCCAGCAGCTTGGAGAAACAGAACTATGGCAACACCTTC.

This clonotype ranks as medium-sized. CDR3 loop: CASSQEQGSETQYF. In nucleotides, the CDR3 is TGCGCCAGCAGCCAAGAACAAGGGTCGGAGACCCAGTACTTC. The rearrangement links TRBV4-1 to TRBJ2-5; no reliable D call. Germline-derived CDR1 and CDR2 are MGHRA and YSYEKL. CDR3 length: 14 amino acids. Trimming pared 0 bases from V and 5 bases from J, leaving 10 bases between.

This clonotype was observed at least ten times. The CDR3 protein is CSARGGSGNEQFF. DNA of the CDR3: TGCAGTGCTAGAGGTGGTAGCGGCAATGAGCAGTTCTTC. The chain carries TRBV20-1 and TRBJ2-1; D is perhaps TRBD2 (6 bases). Germline V lookup: CDR1 DFQATT, CDR2 SNEGSKA (reference sequence). Deletions cut 1 base from V and 6 bases from J, with 10 bases between. This CDR3 region has 13 residues.

This clonotype was counted many times. The V and J genes are TRBV6-1 and TRBJ2-7; the D gene is possibly TRBD2 (5 bases). The CDR3 is 14 amino acids. In germline, CDR1 is MNHNS, CDR2 SASEGT. Trimming took 1 base from V and 3 from J, leaving 10 bases between them. CDR3 sequence: CASSEGEYLYEQYF. DNA for the CDR3: TGTGCCAGCAGTGAAGGGGAGTACCTCTACGAGCAGTACTTC.

This clonotype was seen a few times. The chain couples TRBV9 to TRBJ2-1; D may be TRBD2 (6 bases). V was cut by 0 bases and J by 0 bases, with 10 bases left in between. The germline CDR1 and CDR2 sequences are SGDLS and YYNGEE. This CDR3 is 16 amino acids long. For the CDR3, the DNA is TGTGCCAGCAGCGTAGAGGTAGCGGCCTCCTACAATGAGCAGTTCTTC. Its protein is CASSVEVAASYNEQFF.

Notes on this clonotype: This could be a read error, since a much larger clone is one nucleotide away. The V and J genes are TRBV6-5 and TRBJ2-1; 12 bases fit TRBD2. The CDR3 has 18 amino acids. The germline CDR1 and CDR2 sequences are MNHEY and SVGAGI. This CDR3 is CASGYEASGRGFYNEQFF. In DNA form, the CDR3 reads TGTGCCAGCGGTTACGAGGCTAGCGGGAGGGGTTTCTACAATGAGCAGTTCTTC.

Comments on this clonotype: Since a much larger clone is just one base distant, this may be a read error. This chain uses TRBV6-4 with TRBJ2-3; TRBD2 is a possible D gene (5 bases). The V gene's germline CDR1 is MRHNA and CDR2 SNTAGT. V was shortened by 1 base and J by 5 bases, with 7 bases between the two germline ends. The CDR3 has 13 residues. The CDR3 nucleotides are TGTGCCAGCAGTGACTTGGCGGGAGATACGCAGTATTTT. Its translation is CASSDLAGDTQYF.

Sample share makes this clonotype medium-sized (0.01 to 0.1%). The genes are TRBV9 and TRBJ1-1; tentatively, D is TRBD1 (6 bases). CDR1 SGDLS and CDR2 YYNGEE come from the germline V gene. The CDR3 spans 14 residues. Deletions cut 3 bases from V and 3 bases from J, with 12 bases between. CDR3 DNA: TGTGCCAGCAGCGAGGACAGTGGGGACACTGAAGCTTTCTTT. Residues: CASSEDSGDTEAFF.

This clonotype was observed many times. The rearrangement joins TRBV29-1 to TRBJ2-2; D assignment may be TRBD1 or TRBD2 (5 bases each). V shed 6 bases and J shed 8 bases, with 13 bases lying between them. The CDR3 is made up of 12 amino acids. Germline-derived CDR1 and CDR2 are SQVTM and ANQGSEA. CDR3: CSVARGAGELFF. In DNA form, the CDR3 reads TGCAGCGTGGCGAGGGGAGCTGGGGAGCTGTTTTTT.

On this clonotype: At one of its ends the junction is not consistent with the germline gene, which may arise from a read error. This chain uses TRBV11-2 with TRBJ2-3, with 11 bases identical to TRBD2. The CDR3 spans 18 residues. Germline CDR1 SGHAT, CDR2 FQNNGV. As DNA, the CDR3 is TGTACCAGCAGCTTGCCCTTTTTAGCGGGAGGGCCCGCAGATACGCAGTATTTT. Translated, it gives CTSSLPFLAGGPADTQYF.

About this clonotype: One junction end disagrees with the germline gene, perhaps due to a read error. The chain combines TRBV5-1 with TRBJ2-4; 7 bases align to TRBD1. The CDR3 is 12 amino acids. Per the germline V gene, CDR1 is SGHRS and CDR2 is YFSETQ. This CDR3 is CTSSMTGSIQYF. The CDR3 region has the DNA TGCACCAGCAGCATGACAGGGAGCATTCAGTACTTC.

The chain links TRBV7-3 to TRBJ2-5; 7 bases line up with TRBD1. Per the germline V gene, CDR1 is SGHTA and CDR2 is FQGTGA. CDR3 length equals 15 residues. With 4 bases clipped from V and 4 bases from J, the junction kept 9 bases outside the gene matches. CDR3 DNA: TGTGCCAGCAGCTCCACAGGGGCATGGGGAGAGACCCAGTACTTC. This gives the protein CASSSTGAWGETQYF.

Note on this clonotype: The junction departs from germline at one end; a sequencing error may be responsible. V and J are TRBV6-5 and TRBJ1-1; D remains ambiguous. The germline V gene has CDR1 MNHEY and CDR2 SVGAGI. The CDR3 runs to 13 residues. DNA of the CDR3: TGTGCCAGCAGTTACTGGGTGGGCACTGAGGCTTTCTTT. It translates to CASSYWVGTEAFF.

In its sample, this clonotype ranks as medium-sized. This chain joins TRBV7-9 and TRBJ2-1; 12 bases match TRBD1. Germline V lookup: CDR1 SEHNR, CDR2 FQNEAQ (reference sequence). CDR3 size: 18 residues. V lost 5 bases, J lost 4 bases, and 12 bases stayed unmatched. CDR3 DNA sequence: TGTGCCAGCAGCCCTCGGCGGGACAGGGGGCCAGCTTACAATGAGCAGTTCTTC. This translates into CASSPRRDRGPAYNEQFF. The variable domain in full, completed from reference TRBV7-9 and TRBJ2-1, reads DTGVSQNPRHKITKRGQNVTFRCDPISEHNRLYWYRQTLGQGPEFLTYFQNEAQLEKSRLLSDRFSAERPKGSFSTLEIQRTEQGDSAMYLCASSPRRDRGPAYNEQFFGPGTRLTVL.

Judged by abundance, this clonotype is medium-sized (0.01 to 0.1%). The J gene is TRBJ2-7, the V gene TRBV20-1; no reliable D call. CDR1 and CDR2 (germline): DFQATT, SNEGSKA (reference sequence). The V end was cut by 0 bases, the J end by 3 bases, with 6 bases between. The CDR3 sequence is 12 residues long. CDR3 residues: CSARDQSYEQYF. The CDR3 DNA reads as TGCAGTGCTAGAGATCAAAGCTACGAGCAGTACTTC.

The chain combines TRBV5-1 with TRBJ2-1, with TRBD2 identical over 13 bases. Germline V gene lookup returns CDR1 SGHRS and CDR2 YFSETQ. The CDR3 runs 15 residues. V lost 1 base to trimming and J lost 8 bases; unmatched junction nucleotides: 3. The CDR3 nucleotides are TGCGCCAGCAGCTTGATTGGACTAGCGGGGGATGAGCAGTTCTTC. Protein: CASSLIGLAGDEQFF. Combining the CDR3 with reference TRBV5-1 and TRBJ2-1 gives the whole variable domain KAGVTQTPRYLIKTRGQQVTLSCSPISGHRSVSWYQQTPGQGLQFLFEYFSETQRNKGNFPGRFSGRQFSNSRSEMNVSTLELGDSALYLCASSLIGLAGDEQFFGPGTRLTVL.

The rearrangement joins TRBV12-3 or TRBV12-4 to TRBJ2-2, with unresolved D. Trimming removed 2 bases from V and 8 bases from J, with 3 bases in between. The CDR3 is made up of 11 amino acids. CDR3 region: CASSLRGELFF. CDR3 bases: TGTGCCAGCAGTTTAAGGGGGGAGCTGTTTTTT.

V is TRBV5-6 and J is TRBJ1-1; D uncertain. V lost 0 bases and J lost 5, with 17 bases in between. The CDR3 is 16 residues long. In germline, CDR1 is SGHDT, CDR2 YYEEEE. In DNA form, the CDR3 reads TGTGCCAGCAGCTTGGAATACCAGACTAAAGGGACTGAAGCTTTCTTT. Amino acids: CASSLEYQTKGTEAFF.

This sequence joins TRBV20-1 and TRBJ2-7; D may match TRBD1 or TRBD2 (5 bases each). CDR1 DFQATT and CDR2 SNEGSKA come from the germline V gene (reference sequence). This CDR3 is 14 amino acids long. V was trimmed by 5 bases and J by 4 bases, leaving 18 bases between them. The CDR3 DNA is TGCAGTGCTGGGGGTAGATGGCAGGGTTACGAGCAGTACTTC. Its protein product is CSAGGRWQGYEQYF.